These T cell receptor beta chains were read from a single sample in a study of patients and donors after allogeneic stem cell transplantation. Each CDR3 protein gets one entry after TCRdb re-called the RT-PCR reads with MiXCR. The top ten hold 6% of the sample, which has roughly 940,000 distinct CDR3 sequences, more than 15% seen once. The sample comprised blood, either unsorted or a sorted T cell fraction (not recorded which). The receptors originated from a human donor who was either an allogeneic HSCT recipient or a stem cell or donor lymphocyte infusion donor (not recorded which). It is not recorded whose cells these are; they may come from a transplant donor. Each CDR3 is given with its conserved first and last residue. D genes are given only for firm matches. Clone size is shown for a subset of rows, as once, few, many or a class of expanded clone.

TRBJ2-3	NA	17	TRBV5-1	NA	CASSQRQTSQGADTQYF	TGCGCCAGCAGCCAAAGACAGACTAGTCAGGGTGCAGATACGCAGTATTTT
TRBJ2-1	NA	16	TRBV6-1	few	CASRSMAGDLYNEQFF	TGTGCCAGCAGGTCAATGGCAGGAGACCTCTACAATGAGCAGTTCTTC
TRBJ1-4	NA	14	TRBV23-1	NA	CASSQSRSVGKLFF	TGCGCCAGCAGTCAATCCCGATCGGTTGGAAAACTGTTTTTT
TRBJ2-7	NA	11	TRBV2	NA	CATRERYEQYF	TGTGCCACCCGGGAAAGGTACGAGCAGTACTTC
TRBJ2-1	TRBD2	17	TRBV4-2	once	CASSQEVGREGYNEQFF	TGTGCCAGCAGCCAAGAGGTAGGGCGGGAGGGGTACAATGAGCAGTTCTTC
TRBJ2-7	TRBD1	16	TRBV4-2	NA	CASSQESGQGLYEQYF	TGTGCCAGCAGCCAAGAGTCGGGACAGGGTCTCTACGAGCAGTACTTC
TRBJ1-6	NA	14	TRBV7-6	NA	CASGAGGDNSPLHF	TGTGCCAGCGGGGCGGGGGGCGATAATTCACCCCTCCACTTT
TRBJ2-7	NA	11	TRBV27	few	CASTEFGEQYF	TGTGCCAGCACCGAATTTGGGGAGCAGTACTTC
TRBJ2-3	TRBD2	17	TRBV5-1	NA	CASSLVRGGAGTDTQYF	TGCGCCAGCAGCTTGGTACGCGGGGGGGCAGGCACAGATACGCAGTATTTT
TRBJ2-5	NA	14	TRBV7-8	NA	CASSPPLAPETQYF	TGTGCCAGCAGCCCTCCTCTCGCTCCCGAGACCCAGTACTTC
TRBJ2-1	NA	15	TRBV7-2	NA	CASSLDGQGYNEQFF	TGTGCCAGCAGCTTAGACGGCCAGGGGTACAATGAGCAGTTCTTC
TRBJ2-1	TRBD2	15	TRBV27	once	CASSLRDGGANEQFF	TGTGCCAGCAGTTTACGGGACGGGGGGGCGAATGAGCAGTTCTTC
TRBJ2-7	NA	15	TRBV12-3/TRBV12-4	NA	CASSLGMGGTYEQYF	TGTGCCAGCAGTTTGGGTATGGGCGGCACCTACGAGCAGTACTTC
TRBJ2-1	NA	15	TRBV27	NA	CASSFTAGYRNEQFF	TGTGCCAGCAGTTTCACGGCAGGTTATCGCAATGAGCAGTTCTTC
TRBJ2-2	NA	15	TRBV20-1	NA	CSARVSGDYTGELFF	TGCAGTGCTAGAGTTTCAGGGGACTACACCGGGGAGCTGTTTTTT
TRBJ2-5	NA	17	TRBV6-2/TRBV6-3	NA	CASSSQPAWGRGETQYF	TGTGCCAGCAGCTCCCAGCCAGCCTGGGGGCGCGGGGAGACCCAGTACTTC
TRBJ1-1	NA	14	TRBV6-1	NA	CASSPNRANTEAFF	TGTGCCAGCAGTCCGAACAGGGCTAACACTGAAGCTTTCTTT
TRBJ2-1	NA	15	TRBV10-2	few	CASSPAPSSYNEQFF	TGCGCCAGCAGTCCCGCTCCGAGCTCCTACAATGAGCAGTTCTTC
TRBJ2-1	TRBD2	15	TRBV9	NA	CASSVVGGSQGEQFF	TGTGCCAGCAGCGTAGTTGGCGGGAGCCAGGGTGAGCAGTTCTTC
TRBJ1-6	TRBD1	14	TRBV6-1	NA	CASRPGTGAVPLHF	TGTGCCAGCAGACCCGGGACAGGAGCGGTGCCCCTCCACTTT
TRBJ1-1	NA	15	TRBV30	NA	CAWSVQGGMNTEAFF	TGTGCCTGGAGTGTACAGGGAGGGATGAACACTGAAGCTTTCTTT
TRBJ1-5	NA	14	TRBV3-1	NA	CASSQGRGNQPQHF	TGTGCCAGCAGCCAAGGCAGGGGCAATCAGCCCCAGCATTTT
TRBJ2-3	NA	13	TRBV28	few	CASSPGGSGHKYF	TGTGCCAGCAGTCCCGGGGGCTCGGGACATAAGTATTTT
TRBJ1-1	NA	15	TRBV27	NA	CTSSLSSGMNTEAFF	TGCACCAGCAGTTTATCATCAGGGATGAACACTGAAGCTTTCTTT
TRBJ1-3	NA	16	TRBV6-5	NA	CASSYSTLSSGNTIYF	TGTGCCAGCAGTTACTCCACACTCAGCTCTGGAAACACCATATATTTT
TRBJ2-7	TRBD1	13	TRBV28	NA	CASSRQGRYEQYF	TGTGCCAGCAGTAGACAGGGGCGGTACGAGCAGTACTTC
TRBJ1-1	NA	13	TRBV7-3	NA	CASSTAGITEAFF	TGTGCCAGCAGCACCGCAGGGATTACTGAAGCTTTCTTT
TRBJ2-1	NA	16	TRBV30	NA	CAWRGGTGLTYNEQFF	TGTGCCTGGAGGGGGGGGACAGGACTCACCTACAATGAGCAGTTCTTC
TRBJ1-2	TRBD1	14	TRBV18	NA	CASSPGTGEDGYTF	TGTGCCAGCTCACCCGGGACAGGGGAGGATGGCTACACCTTC